The rows below give T cell receptor beta chains drawn from one sample of a study of patients and donors after allogeneic stem cell transplantation. TCRdb reprocessed the RT-PCR reads via MiXCR and lists one record per CDR3 protein. The top ten hold 5% to 7.5% of the sample, which has some 880,000 distinct CDR3 sequences, roughly 18% seen once. The sequencing sample was made of blood, either unsorted or a sorted T cell fraction (not recorded which). The receptors were gathered from a human donor who was either an allogeneic HSCT recipient or a stem cell or donor lymphocyte infusion donor (not recorded which). It is not recorded whose cells these are; they may come from a transplant donor. The CDR3 runs from the conserved cysteine through the conserved F or W. D genes are given only for firm matches. A row's size may be missing; if present it is once, few, many or a size class.

clone_size: few; j_call: TRBJ1-5; d_call: .; v_call: TRBV20-1; cdr3_nt: TGCAGTGCTAGATGGACCAAGGGCAATCAGCCCCAGCATTTT; cdr3_aa: CSARWTKGNQPQHF
clone_size: .; j_call: TRBJ1-6; d_call: .; v_call: TRBV20-1; cdr3_nt: TGCAGTGCTAGAAGCTCCGAAGGGAATTCACCCCTCCACTTT; cdr3_aa: CSARSSEGNSPLHF
clone_size: .; j_call: TRBJ2-3; d_call: .; v_call: TRBV7-2; cdr3_nt: TGTGCCAGCAGCCCCTCCCGAGGTTACACAGATACGCAGTATTTT; cdr3_aa: CASSPSRGYTDTQYF
clone_size: .; j_call: TRBJ1-3; d_call: .; v_call: TRBV29-1; cdr3_nt: TGCAGCGTTGAAGATCGGCGGGGGACCCCTGGAAACACCATATATTTT; cdr3_aa: CSVEDRRGTPGNTIYF
clone_size: once; j_call: TRBJ2-7; d_call: .; v_call: TRBV6-1; cdr3_nt: TGTGCCAGCAGAGCTGGACAGCTCGCCTCCTACGAGCAGTACTTC; cdr3_aa: CASRAGQLASYEQYF
clone_size: .; j_call: TRBJ2-3; d_call: TRBD1; v_call: TRBV7-6; cdr3_nt: TGTGCCAGCAGCCACGGACAGGGAGGACGGGGTACGCAGTATTTT; cdr3_aa: CASSHGQGGRGTQYF
clone_size: .; j_call: TRBJ2-1; d_call: .; v_call: TRBV7-2; cdr3_nt: TGTGCCAGCATCCCTTCAGGGGGGCGAAATGAGCAGTTCTTC; cdr3_aa: CASIPSGGRNEQFF
clone_size: few; j_call: TRBJ1-3; d_call: .; v_call: TRBV18; cdr3_nt: TGTGCCAGCTCACCACGAACCGTGGGAAACACCATATATTTT; cdr3_aa: CASSPRTVGNTIYF
clone_size: .; j_call: TRBJ2-1; d_call: .; v_call: TRBV28; cdr3_nt: TGTGCCAGCAGTTATCTCGTGAAGGGACCGCGTTTCAATGAGCAGTTCTTC; cdr3_aa: CASSYLVKGPRFNEQFF
clone_size: few; j_call: TRBJ2-1; d_call: TRBD2; v_call: TRBV24-1; cdr3_nt: TGTGCCACCGGGGGGACTAGCGGGAGGGAGCAGTTCTTC; cdr3_aa: CATGGTSGREQFF
clone_size: few; j_call: TRBJ2-3; d_call: .; v_call: TRBV4-3; cdr3_nt: TGCGCCAGCAGCCACTTTGGGACAGATACGCAGTATTTT; cdr3_aa: CASSHFGTDTQYF
clone_size: many; j_call: TRBJ2-1; d_call: .; v_call: TRBV20-1; cdr3_nt: TGCAGTGCTAGGACACATGGGGAGTTCTTC; cdr3_aa: CSARTHGEFF
clone_size: .; j_call: TRBJ1-3; d_call: .; v_call: TRBV10-3; cdr3_nt: TGTGCCATCAGTGGACCAGTCTCTGGAAACACCATATATTTT; cdr3_aa: CAISGPVSGNTIYF
clone_size: few; j_call: TRBJ2-3; d_call: TRBD1; v_call: TRBV4-1; cdr3_nt: TGCGCCAGCAGCCTACAGGGGATTAATACGCAGTATTTT; cdr3_aa: CASSLQGINTQYF
clone_size: many; j_call: TRBJ1-2; d_call: TRBD1; v_call: TRBV29-1; cdr3_nt: TGCAGCGTCCGGACAGGGGATTTCTATGGCTACACCTTC; cdr3_aa: CSVRTGDFYGYTF
clone_size: .; j_call: TRBJ2-1; d_call: TRBD2; v_call: TRBV2; cdr3_nt: TGTGCCAGCAGTGAGTCTCCGAGCGGGAGGGCCAATGAGCAGTTCTTC; cdr3_aa: CASSESPSGRANEQFF
clone_size: few; j_call: TRBJ2-1; d_call: .; v_call: TRBV4-2; cdr3_nt: TGTGCCAGCAGCCGAGTAGACAGTGACAATGAGCAGTTCTTC; cdr3_aa: CASSRVDSDNEQFF
clone_size: .; j_call: TRBJ1-1; d_call: .; v_call: TRBV7-9; cdr3_nt: TGTGCCAGCAGCTTAGTTGGCGTTTCGGTACAAGCTTTCTTT; cdr3_aa: CASSLVGVSVQAFF
clone_size: .; j_call: TRBJ2-3; d_call: .; v_call: TRBV29-1; cdr3_nt: TGCAGCGTTCCCGGGAGACGAGATACGCAGTATTTT; cdr3_aa: CSVPGRRDTQYF
clone_size: few; j_call: TRBJ2-5; d_call: .; v_call: TRBV15; cdr3_nt: TGTGCTGCAGAGGGGAAAGAGACCCAGTACTTC; cdr3_aa: CAAEGKETQYF
clone_size: .; j_call: TRBJ2-1; d_call: .; v_call: TRBV7-3; cdr3_nt: TGTGCCAGCAGCCCCTGGACTGAATACAATGAGCAGTTCTTC; cdr3_aa: CASSPWTEYNEQFF
clone_size: few; j_call: TRBJ2-1; d_call: .; v_call: TRBV20-1; cdr3_nt: TGCAGTGCTAGGGGTCGGGGGAGGTCCTACAATGAGCAGTTCTTC; cdr3_aa: CSARGRGRSYNEQFF
clone_size: few; j_call: TRBJ2-3; d_call: TRBD2; v_call: TRBV7-8; cdr3_nt: TGTGCCAGCAGCTCCTTGGGACTAGCGGGAGGGACAGATACGCAGTATTTT; cdr3_aa: CASSSLGLAGGTDTQYF
clone_size: few; j_call: TRBJ2-4; d_call: .; v_call: TRBV11-2; cdr3_nt: TGTGCCAGCAGCTTAGGGAAGGGACCCTTCCACATTCAGTACTTC; cdr3_aa: CASSLGKGPFHIQYF
clone_size: few; j_call: TRBJ1-2; d_call: .; v_call: TRBV6-5; cdr3_nt: TGTGCCAGCAGTTACTCTCGGGGTACCAACTATGGCTACACCTTC; cdr3_aa: CASSYSRGTNYGYTF
clone_size: .; j_call: TRBJ2-7; d_call: .; v_call: TRBV5-6; cdr3_nt: TGTGCCAGCAGCATGGGACCGAGCTACGAGCAGTACTTC; cdr3_aa: CASSMGPSYEQYF
clone_size: few; j_call: TRBJ2-5; d_call: .; v_call: TRBV6-2/TRBV6-3; cdr3_nt: TGTGCCAGCAGCTCCAATGAAAGGGAGACCCAGTACTTC; cdr3_aa: CASSSNERETQYF
clone_size: .; j_call: TRBJ2-7; d_call: .; v_call: TRBV20-1; cdr3_nt: TGCAGTGCTCATCACCCACGGACGGGGTACGAGCAGTACTTC; cdr3_aa: CSAHHPRTGYEQYF
clone_size: few; j_call: TRBJ2-3; d_call: .; v_call: TRBV6-1; cdr3_nt: TGTGCCAGCAGGTCCCTAGCTACAGATACGCAGTATTTT; cdr3_aa: CASRSLATDTQYF
clone_size: .; j_call: TRBJ2-4; d_call: .; v_call: TRBV9; cdr3_nt: TGTGCCAGCAGCGTAGCTACAGGGCAACCTGTAGCCAAAAACATTCAGTACTTC; cdr3_aa: CASSVATGQPVAKNIQYF
clone_size: many; j_call: TRBJ1-2; d_call: .; v_call: TRBV20-1; cdr3_nt: TGCAGTGCTAGCGGAGGCAGCAAAGGGGGTGGCTACACCTTC; cdr3_aa: CSASGGSKGGGYTF
clone_size: .; j_call: TRBJ2-3; d_call: TRBD1; v_call: TRBV24-1; cdr3_nt: TGTGCCACCAGGGGACAGGGGGGCACAGATACGCAGTATTTT; cdr3_aa: CATRGQGGTDTQYF
clone_size: few; j_call: TRBJ1-3; d_call: .; v_call: TRBV12-3/TRBV12-4; cdr3_nt: TGTGCCATCCAACAGGCAGCTGGAAACACCATATATTTT; cdr3_aa: CAIQQAAGNTIYF
clone_size: .; j_call: TRBJ2-5; d_call: TRBD1; v_call: TRBV6-2/TRBV6-3; cdr3_nt: TGTGCCAGCAGTTACCTGGACAGGTACCAAGAGACCCAGTACTTC; cdr3_aa: CASSYLDRYQETQYF
clone_size: .; j_call: TRBJ1-2; d_call: TRBD1; v_call: TRBV24-1; cdr3_nt: TGTGCCACCAGTTCGGACAGGGGGAACTATGGCTACACCTTC; cdr3_aa: CATSSDRGNYGYTF
clone_size: .; j_call: TRBJ2-2; d_call: .; v_call: TRBV11-3; cdr3_nt: TGTGCCAGCAGCCCCCGGGAGTACTACACCGGGGAGCTGTTTTTT; cdr3_aa: CASSPREYYTGELFF
clone_size: .; j_call: TRBJ2-7; d_call: .; v_call: TRBV5-1; cdr3_nt: TGCGCCAGCAGCCGTGAGGGGACTCAGCCCTACGAGCAGTACTTC; cdr3_aa: CASSREGTQPYEQYF
clone_size: few; j_call: TRBJ1-1; d_call: TRBD1; v_call: TRBV12-3/TRBV12-4; cdr3_nt: TGTGCCAGCAGTTTATGGACAGGGACTTGGGTCGACACTGAAGCTTTCTTT; cdr3_aa: CASSLWTGTWVDTEAFF
clone_size: .; j_call: TRBJ2-5; d_call: .; v_call: TRBV18; cdr3_nt: TGTGCCAGCTCACCAAGGAACCAAGAGACCCAGTACTTC; cdr3_aa: CASSPRNQETQYF
clone_size: .; j_call: TRBJ2-1; d_call: .; v_call: TRBV4-1; cdr3_nt: TGCGCCAGCAGCCAAGACCCAGGACAGGGAGGGCATGAGCAGTTCTTC; cdr3_aa: CASSQDPGQGGHEQFF
clone_size: .; j_call: TRBJ1-3; d_call: TRBD1; v_call: TRBV29-1; cdr3_nt: TGCAGCGTGTTACAGGGGTCTGGAAACACCATATATTTT; cdr3_aa: CSVLQGSGNTIYF
clone_size: few; j_call: TRBJ1-2; d_call: .; v_call: TRBV12-3/TRBV12-4; cdr3_nt: TGTGCCAGCAGTTTAGCCCCGGTAGGCCGCTACACCTTC; cdr3_aa: CASSLAPVGRYTF
clone_size: many; j_call: TRBJ2-6; d_call: TRBD1; v_call: TRBV12-3/TRBV12-4; cdr3_nt: TGTGCCAGCAGTCCAGGGGGCGCTGGGGCCAACGTCCTGACTTTC; cdr3_aa: CASSPGGAGANVLTF
clone_size: .; j_call: TRBJ2-5; d_call: TRBD2; v_call: TRBV20-1; cdr3_nt: TGCAGTGCTGGAGGACTAGCGGGGGACACTCAGTACTTC; cdr3_aa: CSAGGLAGDTQYF
clone_size: once; j_call: TRBJ2-1; d_call: TRBD2; v_call: TRBV5-4; cdr3_nt: TGTGCCAGCAGCCCGCCGGTGACTAGCGGGAGGGAAAGTGAGCAGTTCTTC; cdr3_aa: CASSPPVTSGRESEQFF
clone_size: few; j_call: TRBJ1-3; d_call: .; v_call: TRBV20-1; cdr3_nt: TGCAGTGCTAGACAAAAGAGCTCTGGAAACACCATATATTTT; cdr3_aa: CSARQKSSGNTIYF
clone_size: .; j_call: TRBJ1-1; d_call: .; v_call: TRBV3-1; cdr3_nt: TGTGCCAGCAGCCATGCAACACGCGGGGTTGCGAACACTGAAGCTTTCTTT; cdr3_aa: CASSHATRGVANTEAFF
clone_size: many; j_call: TRBJ2-4; d_call: .; v_call: TRBV12-3/TRBV12-4; cdr3_nt: TGTGCCAGCAGTTTTTTGGAGGGTACCAAAAACATTCAGTACTTC; cdr3_aa: CASSFLEGTKNIQYF
clone_size: .; j_call: TRBJ1-2; d_call: TRBD1; v_call: TRBV7-3; cdr3_nt: TGTGCCAGCAGCTCAGGGACAGGGGGCGGCGGCTACACCTTC; cdr3_aa: CASSSGTGGGGYTF
clone_size: .; j_call: TRBJ1-1; d_call: .; v_call: TRBV6-6; cdr3_nt: TGTGCCAGCGGCAAACCCACTGAAGCTTTCTTT; cdr3_aa: CASGKPTEAFF
clone_size: few; j_call: TRBJ2-1; d_call: TRBD2; v_call: TRBV6-2/TRBV6-3; cdr3_nt: TGTGCCAGCCATACAACTAGCGGCCTTTACAGGACTGAGCAGTTCTTC; cdr3_aa: CASHTTSGLYRTEQFF
clone_size: .; j_call: TRBJ2-3; d_call: .; v_call: TRBV5-1; cdr3_nt: TGCGCCAGCAGCCCGCGCGAGTCGAGGGATACGCAGTATTTT; cdr3_aa: CASSPRESRDTQYF
clone_size: few; j_call: TRBJ2-1; d_call: TRBD2; v_call: TRBV6-1; cdr3_nt: TGTGCCACCGGGGGGGAGTGGAACAATGAGCAGTTCTTC; cdr3_aa: CATGGEWNNEQFF
clone_size: .; j_call: TRBJ2-3; d_call: .; v_call: TRBV7-9; cdr3_nt: TGTGCCAGCAGCTCCCGGGAGCCCACAGATACGCAGTATTTT; cdr3_aa: CASSSREPTDTQYF
clone_size: .; j_call: TRBJ1-2; d_call: TRBD1; v_call: TRBV5-1; cdr3_nt: TGCGCCAGCAGCGGACCGGGACAGATCGCAGGCTACACCTTC; cdr3_aa: CASSGPGQIAGYTF
clone_size: .; j_call: TRBJ1-2; d_call: .; v_call: TRBV5-6; cdr3_nt: TGTGCCAGCAACTGGGAGCGGGGGCAGGGGAGCTATGGCTACACCTTC; cdr3_aa: CASNWERGQGSYGYTF
clone_size: few; j_call: TRBJ1-2; d_call: .; v_call: TRBV29-1; cdr3_nt: TGCAGCGTTAAGGACCGGAGGGATGGCTACACCTTC; cdr3_aa: CSVKDRRDGYTF
clone_size: many; j_call: TRBJ2-1; d_call: .; v_call: TRBV24-1; cdr3_nt: TGTGCCACCAGTGATTTGAGATCGCGGCAGCAATCCAATGAGCAGTTCTTC; cdr3_aa: CATSDLRSRQQSNEQFF
clone_size: few; j_call: TRBJ2-6; d_call: .; v_call: TRBV5-1; cdr3_nt: TGCGCCAGCACGGTGGGGGTTGGTGGGGCCAACGTCCTGACTTTC; cdr3_aa: CASTVGVGGANVLTF